This TCR beta chain was recovered during a study of CD8 T cells in ankylosing spondylitis. Study findings and constraints: Apparently characteristic of ankylosing spondylitis blood was a TCR beta motif (eight highly homologous variants).

On this clonotype itself: Antigen specificity is unknown.

TCRdb independently ran MiXCR on the 5' RACE reads; one entry per CDR3 protein. Altogether under 250,000 distinct CDR3 sequences are present, approximately 30% being singletons, with the ten largest covering about 4%. This sequence originates from a male donor with ankylosing spondylitis or in good health (not recorded which). Sequenced input: blood, either unsorted or a sorted T cell fraction (not recorded which).

In DNA, the CDR3 is TGCGCCAGCAGCAAGCGGGTCGCACAAGAGACCCAGTACTTC. This gives the protein CASSKRVAQETQYF. The gene calls are TRBV5-1 and TRBJ2-5, with a possible D match to TRBD2 (6 bases). CDR3 length: 14 amino acids. Germline loops: CDR1 SGHRS, CDR2 YFSETQ. V was cut by 4 bases and J by 2 bases, with 12 bases left in between.